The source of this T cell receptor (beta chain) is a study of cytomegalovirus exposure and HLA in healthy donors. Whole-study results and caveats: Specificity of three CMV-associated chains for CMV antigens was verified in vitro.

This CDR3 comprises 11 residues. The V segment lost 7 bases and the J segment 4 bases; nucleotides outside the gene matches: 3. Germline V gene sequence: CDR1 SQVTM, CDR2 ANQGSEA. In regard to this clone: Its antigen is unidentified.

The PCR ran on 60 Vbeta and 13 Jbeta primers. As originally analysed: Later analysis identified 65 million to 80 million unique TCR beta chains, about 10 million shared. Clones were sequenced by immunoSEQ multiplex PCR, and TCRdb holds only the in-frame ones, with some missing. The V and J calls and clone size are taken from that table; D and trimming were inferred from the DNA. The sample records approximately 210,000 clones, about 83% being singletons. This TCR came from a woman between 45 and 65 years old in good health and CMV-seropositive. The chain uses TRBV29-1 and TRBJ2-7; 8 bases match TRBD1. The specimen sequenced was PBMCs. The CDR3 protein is CSGYRGYEQYF. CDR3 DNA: TGCAGCGGGTACAGGGGGTACGAGCAGTACTTC.